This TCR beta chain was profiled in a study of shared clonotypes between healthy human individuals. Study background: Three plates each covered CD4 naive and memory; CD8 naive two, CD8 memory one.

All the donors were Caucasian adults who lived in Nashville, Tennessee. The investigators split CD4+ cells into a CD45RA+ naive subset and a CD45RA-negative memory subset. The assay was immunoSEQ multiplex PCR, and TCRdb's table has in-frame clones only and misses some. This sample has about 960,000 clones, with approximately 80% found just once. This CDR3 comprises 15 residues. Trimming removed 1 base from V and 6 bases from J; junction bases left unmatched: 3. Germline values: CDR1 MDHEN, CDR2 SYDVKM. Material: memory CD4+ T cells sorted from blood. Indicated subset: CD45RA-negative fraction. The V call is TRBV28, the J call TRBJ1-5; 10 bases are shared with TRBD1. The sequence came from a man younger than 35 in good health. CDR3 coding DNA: TGTGCCAGCAGTTTATTGGGACAGGGGATTCAGCCCCAGCATTTT. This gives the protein CASSLLGQGIQPQHF.